Listed below are T cell receptor beta chains from one sample, sequenced in a study of blood T cell repertoires in COVID-19. TCRdb's copy holds only in-frame clones and misses some; the assay was immunoSEQ multiplex PCR. Of 250,000 or so clones listed, 70% to 75% were seen once; the top ten hold 3.3%. Specimen: peripheral blood. The source is an elderly woman with acute or convalescent COVID-19. Both conserved end residues are part of each CDR3. Fields, in order: V gene, J gene, D gene, CDR3 length, CDR3 protein. A D gene is named only where the DNA matches it firmly.

v_gene: TRBV20-1; j_gene: TRBJ1-2; d_gene: NA; len: 11; CDR3aa: CSARVAGGYTF
v_gene: TRBV5-6; j_gene: TRBJ2-3; d_gene: TRBD2; len: 19; CDR3aa: CASSFLLEGSGTIWDTQYF
v_gene: TRBV5-6; j_gene: TRBJ2-7; d_gene: TRBD2; len: 15; CDR3aa: CASSHRTSGANEQYF
v_gene: TRBV3-1/TRBV3-2; j_gene: TRBJ1-2; d_gene: NA; len: 13; CDR3aa: CASRLTQFSGYTF
v_gene: TRBV6-1; j_gene: TRBJ2-5; d_gene: NA; len: 15; CDR3aa: CASSETIELVETQYF
v_gene: TRBV18; j_gene: TRBJ2-1; d_gene: NA; len: 13; CDR3aa: CASSPAQTNEQFF
v_gene: TRBV5-6; j_gene: TRBJ1-6; d_gene: TRBD1; len: 15; CDR3aa: CASSWGQRVNSPLHF
v_gene: TRBV4-2; j_gene: TRBJ1-2; d_gene: TRBD1; len: 15; CDR3aa: CASSQWGTGIYGYTF
v_gene: TRBV19; j_gene: TRBJ1-4; d_gene: TRBD1; len: 16; CDR3aa: CASSIVGGQGGEKLFF
v_gene: TRBV6-5; j_gene: TRBJ1-2; d_gene: TRBD1; len: 14; CDR3aa: CASRPSDRASGYTF
v_gene: TRBV6-5; j_gene: TRBJ1-3; d_gene: NA; len: 15; CDR3aa: CASRDRPNSGNTIYF
v_gene: TRBV18; j_gene: TRBJ2-3; d_gene: NA; len: 15; CDR3aa: CASSPMSSGTDTQYF
v_gene: TRBV7-9; j_gene: TRBJ1-2; d_gene: NA; len: 14; CDR3aa: CASSIEGGIYGYTF
v_gene: TRBV19; j_gene: TRBJ1-1; d_gene: TRBD1; len: 15; CDR3aa: CASKEGAFSYTEAFF
v_gene: TRBV5-6; j_gene: TRBJ1-1; d_gene: NA; len: 14; CDR3aa: CASSFGGSHTEAFF
v_gene: TRBV9; j_gene: TRBJ1-3; d_gene: NA; len: 14; CDR3aa: CASSVAGGGNTIYF
v_gene: TRBV5-5; j_gene: TRBJ1-4; d_gene: TRBD1; len: 16; CDR3aa: CASSSGQVGINEKLFF
v_gene: TRBV2; j_gene: TRBJ2-5; d_gene: TRBD2; len: 21; CDR3aa: CASTEGTLPTKRGGSWETQYF
v_gene: TRBV6-5; j_gene: TRBJ2-7; d_gene: NA; len: 12; CDR3aa: CASSSGVLKQYF
v_gene: TRBV14; j_gene: TRBJ2-1; d_gene: TRBD2; len: 14; CDR3aa: CASSQLAGGHEQFF
v_gene: TRBV3-1/TRBV3-2; j_gene: TRBJ2-1; d_gene: NA; len: 12; CDR3aa: CASSQDLGLQFF
v_gene: TRBV5-1; j_gene: TRBJ2-2; d_gene: NA; len: 16; CDR3aa: CASSFRDTSNTGELFF
v_gene: TRBV5-6; j_gene: TRBJ2-7; d_gene: TRBD1; len: 13; CDR3aa: CASSLDRVDEQYF
v_gene: TRBV5-1; j_gene: TRBJ2-1; d_gene: NA; len: 16; CDR3aa: CASSLGGARGNNEQFF
v_gene: TRBV3-1/TRBV3-2; j_gene: TRBJ2-5; d_gene: NA; len: 16; CDR3aa: CASSHPAGRIEETQYF
v_gene: TRBV9; j_gene: TRBJ1-4; d_gene: TRBD1; len: 16; CDR3aa: CASSAGTGGVREKLFF
v_gene: TRBV28; j_gene: TRBJ1-3; d_gene: TRBD1; len: 16; CDR3aa: CASSSPGTGAGNTIYF
v_gene: TRBV29-1; j_gene: TRBJ2-1; d_gene: NA; len: 12; CDR3aa: CSSSSGYNEQFF
v_gene: TRBV3-1/TRBV3-2; j_gene: TRBJ2-7; d_gene: NA; len: 14; CDR3aa: CASSQQQSSYEQYF
v_gene: TRBV7-2; j_gene: TRBJ2-1; d_gene: TRBD2; len: 17; CDR3aa: CASNRGVGVPSYNEQFF
v_gene: TRBV27; j_gene: TRBJ2-3; d_gene: TRBD2; len: 15; CDR3aa: CASTLAGGYTDTQYF
v_gene: TRBV5-1; j_gene: TRBJ2-2; d_gene: NA; len: 15; CDR3aa: CASSWRRANTGELFF
v_gene: TRBV19; j_gene: TRBJ1-5; d_gene: NA; len: 15; CDR3aa: CASSIEDSRYQPQHF
v_gene: TRBV7-9; j_gene: TRBJ2-2; d_gene: NA; len: 15; CDR3aa: CASSLGGGSTGELFF
v_gene: TRBV6-1; j_gene: TRBJ2-1; d_gene: TRBD2; len: 14; CDR3aa: CASSEPLAGDEQFF
v_gene: TRBV2; j_gene: TRBJ1-6; d_gene: NA; len: 14; CDR3aa: CASMGRRGGSPLHF
v_gene: TRBV5-1; j_gene: TRBJ1-5; d_gene: NA; len: 15; CDR3aa: CASSLEPGEGQPQHF